This T cell receptor (beta chain) was recovered during a study of blood T cells in healthy people across ages. The second PCR ran about 6 to 12 cycles with a sample-barcoded 5' primer and J-beta primers. TCRdb re-called the 5' RACE reads through MiXCR, storing one row per CDR3 protein. This table holds nearly 800,000 distinct CDR3 sequences, approximately 25% found once. Whole-study findings and limits: Any changes in expanded clonotypes were possibly confounded, as donor CMV status remained unknown.

The ends lost 4 bases at V and 10 bases at J; junction bases unmatched: 7. CDR1 and CDR2 (germline): SGHVT, SQSDAQ. CDR3 length equals 13 residues. Note on this clonotype: The antigen is undetermined.

The same sample was also used in a study of T cells of mothers and their children.

The sequenced sample was blood. The rearrangement uses TRBV7-4 and TRBJ2-3; 8 bases agree with TRBD2. The sequence derives from a boy aged 5 to 17 in good health. The CDR3 nucleotides read TGTGCCAGCAGCTCTACAACAGCGGGGGCGCAGTATTTT. Its translation is CASSSTTAGAQYF.